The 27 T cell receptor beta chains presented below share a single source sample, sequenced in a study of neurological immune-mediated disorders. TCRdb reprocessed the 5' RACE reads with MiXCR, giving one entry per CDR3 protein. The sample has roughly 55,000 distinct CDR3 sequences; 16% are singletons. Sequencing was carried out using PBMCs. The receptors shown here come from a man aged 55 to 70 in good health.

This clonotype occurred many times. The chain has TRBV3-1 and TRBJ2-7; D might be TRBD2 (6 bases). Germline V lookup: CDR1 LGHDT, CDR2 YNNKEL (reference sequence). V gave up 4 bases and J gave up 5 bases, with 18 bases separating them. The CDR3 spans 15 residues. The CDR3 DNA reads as TGTGCCAGCAGCCCTAGGACGTCAGGAGGGCACGAGCAGTACTTC. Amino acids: CASSPRTSGGHEQYF.

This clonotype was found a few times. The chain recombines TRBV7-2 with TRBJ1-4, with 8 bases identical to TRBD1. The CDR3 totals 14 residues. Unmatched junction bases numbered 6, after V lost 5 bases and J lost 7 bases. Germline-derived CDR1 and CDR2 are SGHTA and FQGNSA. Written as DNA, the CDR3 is TGTGCCAGCAGCGAACAGGGGGGTAGTGAAAAACTGTTTTTT. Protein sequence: CASSEQGGSEKLFF.

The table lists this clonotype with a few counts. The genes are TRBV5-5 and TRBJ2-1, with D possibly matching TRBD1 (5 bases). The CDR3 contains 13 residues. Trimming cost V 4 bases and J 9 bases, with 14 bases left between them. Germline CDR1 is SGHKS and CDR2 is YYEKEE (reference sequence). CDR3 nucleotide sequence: TGTGCCAGCAGCGGGGCAAATCAGGGTGAGCAGTTCTTC. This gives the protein CASSGANQGEQFF.

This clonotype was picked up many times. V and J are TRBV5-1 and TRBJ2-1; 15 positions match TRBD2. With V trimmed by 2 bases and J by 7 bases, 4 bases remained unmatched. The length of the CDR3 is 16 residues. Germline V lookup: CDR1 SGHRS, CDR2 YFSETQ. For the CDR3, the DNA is TGCGCCAGCAGCTTAGGGACTAGCGGGAGGCCGAATGAGCAGTTCTTC. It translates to CASSLGTSGRPNEQFF. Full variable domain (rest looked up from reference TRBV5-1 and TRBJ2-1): KAGVTQTPRYLIKTRGQQVTLSCSPISGHRSVSWYQQTPGQGLQFLFEYFSETQRNKGNFPGRFSGRQFSNSRSEMNVSTLELGDSALYLCASSLGTSGRPNEQFFGPGTRLTVL.

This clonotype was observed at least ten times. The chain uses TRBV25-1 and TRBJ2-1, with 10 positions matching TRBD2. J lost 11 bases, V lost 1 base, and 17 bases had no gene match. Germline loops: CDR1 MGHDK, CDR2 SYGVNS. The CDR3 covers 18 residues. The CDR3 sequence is CASSESSRSGRGFNKQFF. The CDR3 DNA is TGTGCCAGCAGTGAATCAAGTAGAAGCGGGAGGGGCTTTAATAAGCAGTTCTTC.

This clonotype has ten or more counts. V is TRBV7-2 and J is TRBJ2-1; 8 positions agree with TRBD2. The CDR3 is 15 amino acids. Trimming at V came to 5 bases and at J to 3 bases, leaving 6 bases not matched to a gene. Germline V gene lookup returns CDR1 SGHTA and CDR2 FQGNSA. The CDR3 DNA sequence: TGTGCCAGCAGCATAACTAGCGGAAGCTACAATGAGCAGTTCTTC. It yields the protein CASSITSGSYNEQFF.

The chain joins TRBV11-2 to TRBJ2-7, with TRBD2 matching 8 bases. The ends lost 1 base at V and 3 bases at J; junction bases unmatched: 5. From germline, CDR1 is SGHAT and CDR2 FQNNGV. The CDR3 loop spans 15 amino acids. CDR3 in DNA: TGTGCCAGCAGCTTAGGGACTAGCTGGAGCTACGAGCAGTACTTC. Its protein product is CASSLGTSWSYEQYF.

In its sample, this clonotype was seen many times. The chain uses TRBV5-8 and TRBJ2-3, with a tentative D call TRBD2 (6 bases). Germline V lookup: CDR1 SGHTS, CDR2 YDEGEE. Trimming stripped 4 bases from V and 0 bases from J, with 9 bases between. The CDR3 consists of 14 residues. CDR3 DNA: TGTGCCAGCAGCCCTCTAGCGAGCACAGATACGCAGTATTTT. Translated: CASSPLASTDTQYF. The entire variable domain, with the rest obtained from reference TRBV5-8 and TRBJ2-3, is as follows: EAGVTQSPTHLIKTRGQQATLRCSPISGHTSVYWYQQALGLGLQFLLWYDEGEERNRGNFPPRFSGRQFPNYSSELNVNALELEDSALYLCASSPLASTDTQYFGPGTRLTVL.

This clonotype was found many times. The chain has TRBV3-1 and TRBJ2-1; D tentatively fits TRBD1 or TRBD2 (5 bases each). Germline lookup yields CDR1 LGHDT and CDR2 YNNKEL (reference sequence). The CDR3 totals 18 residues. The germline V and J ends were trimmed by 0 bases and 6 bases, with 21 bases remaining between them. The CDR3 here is CASSQEGGIGARGNEQFF. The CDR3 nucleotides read TGTGCCAGCAGCCAAGAGGGTGGGATAGGGGCCCGGGGCAATGAGCAGTTCTTC.

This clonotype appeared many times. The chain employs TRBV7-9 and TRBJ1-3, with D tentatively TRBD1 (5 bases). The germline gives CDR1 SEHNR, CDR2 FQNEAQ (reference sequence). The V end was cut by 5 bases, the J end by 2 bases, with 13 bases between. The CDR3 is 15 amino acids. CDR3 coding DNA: TGTGCCAGCAGCCCTCCCCCGGGACCTGGAAACACCATATATTTT. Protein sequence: CASSPPPGPGNTIYF. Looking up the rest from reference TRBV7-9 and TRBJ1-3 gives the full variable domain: DTGVSQNPRHKITKRGQNVTFRCDPISEHNRLYWYRQTLGQGPEFLTYFQNEAQLEKSRLLSDRFSAERPKGSFSTLEIQRTEQGDSAMYLCASSPPPGPGNTIYFGEGSWLTVV.

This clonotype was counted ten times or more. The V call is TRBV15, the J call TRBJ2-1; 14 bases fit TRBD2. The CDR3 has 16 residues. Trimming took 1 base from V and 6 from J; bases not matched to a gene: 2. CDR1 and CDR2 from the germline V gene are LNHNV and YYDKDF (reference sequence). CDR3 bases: TGTGCCACCAGCAGAGCGGGACTAGCGGGAGTCAATGAGCAGTTCTTC. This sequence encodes CATSRAGLAGVNEQFF.

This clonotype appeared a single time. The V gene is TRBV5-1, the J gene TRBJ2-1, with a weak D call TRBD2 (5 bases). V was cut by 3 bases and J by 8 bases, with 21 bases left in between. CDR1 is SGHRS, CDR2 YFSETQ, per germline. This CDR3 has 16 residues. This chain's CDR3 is CASSSWVLGDSDEQFF. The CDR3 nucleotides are TGCGCCAGCAGCTCCTGGGTATTGGGAGACTCGGATGAGCAGTTCTTC.

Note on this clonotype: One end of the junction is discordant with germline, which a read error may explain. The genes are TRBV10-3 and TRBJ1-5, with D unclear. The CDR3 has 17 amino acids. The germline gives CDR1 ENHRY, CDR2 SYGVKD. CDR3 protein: CAISKVYGQVDNQPPHF. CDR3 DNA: TGTGCCATCAGTAAGGTGTATGGCCAGGTTGACAATCAGCCCCCGCATTTT.

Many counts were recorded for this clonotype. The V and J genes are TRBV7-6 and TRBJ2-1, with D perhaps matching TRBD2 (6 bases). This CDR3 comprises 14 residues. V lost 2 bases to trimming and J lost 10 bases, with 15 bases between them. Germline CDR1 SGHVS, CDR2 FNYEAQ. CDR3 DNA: TGTGCCAGCAGCTTACCGGGGAGGCGGGCAGAGCAGTTCTTC. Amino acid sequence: CASSLPGRRAEQFF.

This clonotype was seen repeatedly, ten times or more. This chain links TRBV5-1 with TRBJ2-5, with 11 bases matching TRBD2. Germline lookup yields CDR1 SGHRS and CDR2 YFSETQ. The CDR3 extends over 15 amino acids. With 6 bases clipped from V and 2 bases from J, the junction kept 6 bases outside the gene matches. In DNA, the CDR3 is TGCGCCAGCACCGTCGGGACTAGCGGTCAAGAGACCCAGTACTTC. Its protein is CASTVGTSGQETQYF.

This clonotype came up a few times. The CDR3: CASSIRSGRGEQYF. The CDR3 DNA reads TGTGCCAGTAGTATAAGGAGCGGGAGAGGCGAGCAGTACTTC. The rearrangement uses TRBV19 and TRBJ2-7; TRBD2 matches 8 bases. V lost 2 bases, J lost 6 bases, and 6 bases stayed unmatched. Germline values: CDR1 LNHDA, CDR2 SQIVND (reference sequence). This CDR3 region has 14 residues.

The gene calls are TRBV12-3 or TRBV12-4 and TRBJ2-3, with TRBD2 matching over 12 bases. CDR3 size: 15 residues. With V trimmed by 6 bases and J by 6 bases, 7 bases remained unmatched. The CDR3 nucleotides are TGTGCCAGCAGCTATGGACTAGCGGGACCTGATACGCAGTATTTT. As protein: CASSYGLAGPDTQYF.

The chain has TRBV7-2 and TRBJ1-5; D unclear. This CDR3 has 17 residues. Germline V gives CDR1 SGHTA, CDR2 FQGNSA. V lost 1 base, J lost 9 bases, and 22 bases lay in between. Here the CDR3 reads CASSLVHRGQDSGPQHF. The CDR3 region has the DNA TGTGCCAGCAGCTTAGTCCACAGAGGGCAGGATAGTGGGCCCCAGCATTTT.

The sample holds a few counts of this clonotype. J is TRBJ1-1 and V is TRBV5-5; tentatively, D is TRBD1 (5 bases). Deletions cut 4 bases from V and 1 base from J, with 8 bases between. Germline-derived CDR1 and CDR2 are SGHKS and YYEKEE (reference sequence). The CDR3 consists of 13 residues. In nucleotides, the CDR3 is TGTGCCAGCAGCAAGGGGAGGAACACTGAAGCTTTCTTT. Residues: CASSKGRNTEAFF.

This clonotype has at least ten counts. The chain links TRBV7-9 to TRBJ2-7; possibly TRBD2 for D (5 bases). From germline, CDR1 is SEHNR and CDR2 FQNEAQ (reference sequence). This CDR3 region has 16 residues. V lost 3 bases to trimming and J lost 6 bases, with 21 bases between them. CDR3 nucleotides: TGTGCCAGCAGCTTCCTTCGGGGTCCCCCCCCGGGCGAGCAGTACTTC. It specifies CASSFLRGPPPGEQYF.

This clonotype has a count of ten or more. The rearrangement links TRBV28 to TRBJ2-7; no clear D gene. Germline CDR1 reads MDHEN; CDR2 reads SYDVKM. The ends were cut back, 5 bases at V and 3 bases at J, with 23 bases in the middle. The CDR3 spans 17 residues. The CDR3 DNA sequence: TGTGCCAGCAGTCCCGACCACAGTCTGGATGGGTTCTACGAGCAGTACTTC. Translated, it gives CASSPDHSLDGFYEQYF.

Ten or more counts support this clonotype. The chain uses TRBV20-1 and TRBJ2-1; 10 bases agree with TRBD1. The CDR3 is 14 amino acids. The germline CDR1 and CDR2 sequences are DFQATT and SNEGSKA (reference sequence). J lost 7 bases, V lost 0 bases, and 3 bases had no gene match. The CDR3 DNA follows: TGCAGTGCTAGAGACCGGGACAGGGGAAATGAGCAGTTCTTC. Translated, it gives CSARDRDRGNEQFF.

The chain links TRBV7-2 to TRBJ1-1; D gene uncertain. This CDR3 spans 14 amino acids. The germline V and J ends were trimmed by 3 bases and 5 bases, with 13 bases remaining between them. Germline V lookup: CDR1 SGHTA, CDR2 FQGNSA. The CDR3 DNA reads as TGTGCCAGCAGCTTCCGGGAGGGAGGGACTGAAGCTTTCTTT. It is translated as CASSFREGGTEAFF.

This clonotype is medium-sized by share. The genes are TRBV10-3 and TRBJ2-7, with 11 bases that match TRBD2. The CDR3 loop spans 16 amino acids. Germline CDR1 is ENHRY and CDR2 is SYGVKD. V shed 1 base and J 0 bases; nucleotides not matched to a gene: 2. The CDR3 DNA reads TGTGCCATCAGTGAGTTGACTAGCGGGACCTCCTACGAGCAGTACTTC. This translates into CAISELTSGTSYEQYF.

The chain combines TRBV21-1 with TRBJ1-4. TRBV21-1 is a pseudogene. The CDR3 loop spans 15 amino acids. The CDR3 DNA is TGTGTCAGCAGCAAAATGCCAGCGAATAATGAAAAACTGTTTTTT. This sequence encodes CVSSKMPANNEKLFF.

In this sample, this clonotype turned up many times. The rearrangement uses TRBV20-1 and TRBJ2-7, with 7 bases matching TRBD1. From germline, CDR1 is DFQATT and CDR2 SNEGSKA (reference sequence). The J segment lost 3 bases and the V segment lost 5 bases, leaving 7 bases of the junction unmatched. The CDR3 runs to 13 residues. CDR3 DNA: TGCAGTGCTCGGACAGGTTTTTACTACGAGCAGTACTTC. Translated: CSARTGFYYEQYF.

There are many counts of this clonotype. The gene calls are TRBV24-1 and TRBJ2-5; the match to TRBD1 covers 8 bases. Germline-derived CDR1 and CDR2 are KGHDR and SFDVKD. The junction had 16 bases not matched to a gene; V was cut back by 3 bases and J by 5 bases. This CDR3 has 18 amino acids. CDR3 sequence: CATSDHPRGTGSRETQYF. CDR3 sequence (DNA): TGTGCCACCAGTGATCATCCGAGGGGGACAGGCTCCCGGGAGACCCAGTACTTC.